This TCR beta chain was sequenced in a study of T cell changes during pregnancy in multiple sclerosis. TCRdb keeps only in-frame clones here, not all; method: immunoSEQ multiplex PCR. Of tens of thousands of clones in the sample, around 90% were seen once. Germline lookup yields CDR1 MNHEY and CDR2 SVGAGI. CDR3 length equals 13 residues. V lost 2 bases and J 4 bases, leaving 6 bases between the germline ends. The gene calls are TRBV6-5 and TRBJ1-3; D might be TRBD1 (6 bases). Specimen: CD8+ T cells from peripheral blood mononuclear cells, collected after pregnancy. The origin of this receptor is a female donor with multiple sclerosis, enrolled in a pregnancy study. The CDR3 protein is CASSYGQGNTIYF. The DNA for the CDR3 is TGTGCCAGCAGTTACGGACAGGGAAACACCATATATTTT.